This paragraph reports one T cell receptor beta chain. These data are taken from a study of blood T cell repertoires in COVID-19. Study-level background: The analysed material was cDNA or gDNA that came from T cells, B-cell-depleted T cells, or PBMCs.

The germline gives CDR1 SGHNT, CDR2 YENEEA. There are 13 residues in the CDR3. With 1 base clipped from V and 9 bases from J, the junction kept 2 bases outside the gene matches. Some clones are missing from TCRdb's copy, which holds only in-frame ones; the method was immunoSEQ multiplex PCR. The data show 120,000 to 150,000 clones, around 80% seen once. Material: peripheral blood. This chain uses TRBV11-3 with TRBJ2-2; 7 bases fit TRBD1. This sequence originates from a human donor with acute or convalescent COVID-19. The donor label of this sample is uncertain. CDR3 region: CASSLGGGRELFF. The CDR3 bases are TGTGCCAGCAGCTTAGGAGGGGGCAGGGAGCTGTTTTTT.